The TCR beta chain described here comes from a study of blood T cell repertoires in COVID-19. Patients of the Seattle cohort, enrolled during active infection, were followed longitudinally. The CDR3 is 17 amino acids. The ends lost 4 bases at V and 0 bases at J; junction bases unmatched: 4. From germline, CDR1 is MNHEY and CDR2 SMNVEV (reference sequence). Study processing details: Amplified reference gene primers provided the basis for estimating nucleated cell counts. Some clones are missing from TCRdb's copy, which holds only in-frame ones; the method was immunoSEQ multiplex PCR. That table supplies the V and J calls and clone size; D and trimming were determined from the DNA. Among about 170,000 clones listed, approximately 91% were seen once.

This receptor was taken from a man younger than 30 with COVID-19, enrolled during active disease. The specimen was peripheral blood. The V gene is TRBV27, the J gene TRBJ2-1, with 12 bases aligning to TRBD2. CDR3 in DNA: TGTGCCAGCAGTTCATGGACTAGCGGGACCTCCTACAATGAGCAGTTCTTC. It translates to CASSSWTSGTSYNEQFF.